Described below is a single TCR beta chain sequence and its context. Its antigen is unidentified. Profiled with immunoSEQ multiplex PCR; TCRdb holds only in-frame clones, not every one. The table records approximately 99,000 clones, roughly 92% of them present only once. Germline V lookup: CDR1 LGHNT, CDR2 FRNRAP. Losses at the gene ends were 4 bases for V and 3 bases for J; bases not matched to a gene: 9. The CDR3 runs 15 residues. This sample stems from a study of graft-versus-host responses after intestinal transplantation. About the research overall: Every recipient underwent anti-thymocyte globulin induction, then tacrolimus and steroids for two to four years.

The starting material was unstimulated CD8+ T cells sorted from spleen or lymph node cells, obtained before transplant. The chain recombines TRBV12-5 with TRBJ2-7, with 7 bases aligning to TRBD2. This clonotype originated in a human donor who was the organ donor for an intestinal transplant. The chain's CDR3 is CASGSPSGAHYEQYF. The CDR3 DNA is TGTGCTAGTGGTTCTCCTAGCGGAGCCCACTACGAGCAGTACTTC. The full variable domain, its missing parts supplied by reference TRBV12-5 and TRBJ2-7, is DARVTQTPRHKVTEMGQEVTMRCQPILGHNTVFWYRQTMMQGLELLAYFRNRAPLDDSGMPKDRFSAEMPDATLATLKIQPSEPRDSAVYFCASGSPSGAHYEQYFGPGTRLTVT.